The next 20 T cell receptor beta chains were all read from a single sample in a study of blood T cell repertoires in COVID-19 (dated by TCRdb to 2020 to 2021). The method behind the library was the immunoSEQ multiplex PCR assay. TCRdb's version of the immuneACCESS table is confined to in-frame rearrangements and falls short of the full clone set. An unresolved V gene accounts for under half of the shortfall where checked; the remainder is of unknown origin. Present in this sample are roughly 3,900 clones, about 91% of which were seen just once. The ten top clones hold 7.1% of the sample. The sequenced sample consisted of peripheral blood. These receptors were collected from a man between 45 and 60 years old with active COVID-19.

V and J are TRBV11-3 and TRBJ2-7, with 11 bases aligning to TRBD1. Germline CDR1 reads SGHNT; CDR2 reads YENEEA. The CDR3 has 15 amino acids. Germline trimming cut 1 base from V and 4 bases from J; bases unmatched to any gene: 3. CDR3 residues: CASSLGTGGAYEQYF. The CDR3 DNA follows: TGTGCCAGCAGCTTAGGGACAGGGGGCGCATACGAGCAGTACTTC. The full variable domain, in which reference TRBV11-3 and TRBJ2-7 provide the parts outside the CDR3, is EAGVVQSPRYKIIEKKQPVAFWCNPISGHNTLYWYLQNLGQGPELLIRYENEEAVDDSQLPKDRFSAERLKGVDSTLKIQPAELGDSAVYLCASSLGTGGAYEQYFGPGTRLTVT.

The chain carries TRBV5-8 and TRBJ2-7; weak D call: TRBD2 (6 bases). Trimming stripped 2 bases from V and 6 bases from J, with 18 bases between. Germline CDR1 reads SGHTS; CDR2 reads YDEGEE. This CDR3 is built from 15 residues. Written as DNA, the CDR3 is TGTGCCAGCAGCTTTCTTTTTAGCGGCCTGGGCGAGCAGTACTTC. It specifies CASSFLFSGLGEQYF.

The chain couples TRBV7-9 to TRBJ2-7; the match to TRBD2 covers 10 bases. V shed 5 bases and J 4 bases; nucleotides not matched to a gene: 17. Per the germline V gene, CDR1 is SEHNR and CDR2 is FQNEAQ (reference sequence). The CDR3 totals 18 residues. CDR3 nucleotides: TGTGCCAGCAGCGCAGGACTAGCGGTTGGGATGGATCTTTACGAGCAGTACTTC. Residues: CASSAGLAVGMDLYEQYF.

The chain is built from TRBV28 and TRBJ1-6; the match to TRBD1 covers 7 bases. Germline V gene data show CDR1 as MDHEN and CDR2 as SYDVKM. This CDR3 region has 14 residues. The V gene end was trimmed by 3 bases and the J gene end by 7 bases; junction bases not matched to a gene: 3. The CDR3 protein is CASSLGRGNSPLHF. CDR3 sequence (DNA): TGTGCCAGCAGTTTGGGCAGGGGGAATTCACCCCTCCACTTT.

The chain recombines TRBV9 with TRBJ2-7; 8 bases align to TRBD2. Germline V lookup: CDR1 SGDLS, CDR2 YYNGEE. V gave up 4 bases and J gave up 2 bases; unmatched junction bases: 5. This CDR3 contains 14 residues. The CDR3 DNA is TGTGCCAGCAGCCTGAGCGGGAGCCCCTACGAGCAGTACTTC. The encoded protein is CASSLSGSPYEQYF.

This chain joins TRBV7-5 and TRBJ1-5; whether TRBD1, the table's D call, matches the DNA was not checked. TRBV7-5 is a documented pseudogene. The CDR3 is 22 amino acids. The CDR3 is CARSFSLPRSVGVYGFGQPQHF. CDR3 sequence (DNA): TGTGCCAGAAGCTTTTCTTTACCCAGGTCGGTAGGGGTTTATGGTTTTGGGCAGCCCCAGCATTTT.

The V gene is TRBV7-9, the J gene TRBJ2-7; 8 bases are shared with TRBD1. The length of the CDR3 is 16 residues. With 6 bases clipped from V and 2 bases from J, the junction kept 12 bases outside the gene matches. From germline, CDR1 is SEHNR and CDR2 FQNEAQ (reference sequence). The CDR3 region is CASSTPPGQGPYEQYF. Written as DNA, the CDR3 is TGTGCCAGCAGTACCCCGCCCGGACAGGGCCCCTACGAGCAGTACTTC.

This chain joins TRBV28 and TRBJ2-1, with TRBD2 identical over 11 bases. The CDR3 length is 13 residues. Germline loops: CDR1 MDHEN, CDR2 SYDVKM. V was pared by 7 bases and J by 10 bases, with 6 bases of the junction left unmatched. The CDR3 DNA is TGTGCCAGCACACCTAGCGGGAGGAGAGAGCAGTTCTTC. Translated, it gives CASTPSGRREQFF.

The chain uses TRBV19 and TRBJ1-2; 8 positions match TRBD1. J gave up 4 bases and V 6 bases, and 10 bases lay outside the gene matches. Germline V gene lookup returns CDR1 LNHDA and CDR2 SQIVND (reference sequence). The CDR3 is made up of 15 amino acids. CDR3 in amino acids: CASSVPGQGVYGYTF. The CDR3 DNA is TGTGCCAGTAGCGTGCCCGGACAGGGAGTCTATGGCTACACCTTC.

The chain's CDR3 is CASSVLDTVGNTIYF. CDR3 sequence (DNA): TGTGCCAGCAGCGTACTGGACACGGTTGGAAACACCATATATTTT. This sequence joins TRBV9 and TRBJ1-3; D possibly corresponds to TRBD1 (5 bases). The length of the CDR3 is 15 residues. The V end lost 1 base, the J end lost 3 bases, and 11 bases lay between the germline ends. Germline-derived CDR1 and CDR2 are SGDLS and YYNGEE.

This sequence joins TRBV6-5 and TRBJ1-2; TRBD1 matches at 9 bases. The CDR3 extends over 12 amino acids. V dropped 8 bases and J dropped 7; count of bases not matched to a gene: 5. Germline V CDR1 and CDR2: MNHEY, SVGAGI. The chain's CDR3 is CASGTGLAGYTF. Written as DNA, the CDR3 is TGTGCCAGCGGGACAGGGCTGGCTGGCTACACCTTC.

The gene calls are TRBV6-2 or TRBV6-3 and TRBJ2-1, with D possibly TRBD1 on 5 matching bases. In germline, CDR1 is MNHEY, CDR2 SVGEGT. The ends were cut back, 2 bases at V and 1 base at J, with 9 bases in the middle. CDR3 length: 15 amino acids. CDR3 sequence reads: CASSYVQASYNEQFF. DNA of the CDR3: TGTGCCAGCAGTTACGTACAGGCATCCTACAATGAGCAGTTCTTC.

This clone was detected once. The J gene is TRBJ1-1, the V gene TRBV6-5; no reliable D call. The germline V and J ends were trimmed by 0 bases and 5 bases, with 13 bases remaining between them. The CDR3 loop spans 15 amino acids. CDR1 MNHEY and CDR2 SVGAGI come from the germline V gene. The CDR3 DNA reads as TGTGCCAGCAGTTACTCATTTGTCGGGAATACTGAAGCTTTCTTT. Translated: CASSYSFVGNTEAFF.

This clone appeared once. This chain joins TRBV11-1 and TRBJ2-5, with D possibly TRBD2 on 5 matching bases. Germline V CDR1 and CDR2: SGHAT, FQDESV (reference sequence). V was trimmed by 4 bases and J by 2 bases, leaving 8 bases between them. This CDR3 has 13 amino acids. The CDR3 coding sequence is TGTGCCAGCAGCTCCCGGGAACAAGAGACCCAGTACTTC. Translation gives CASSSREQETQYF.

CDR3 nucleotide sequence: TGTGCCAGCAGTAACCGAGCCGGGGAGCTGTTTTTT. This sequence encodes CASSNRAGELFF. The chain couples TRBV6-5 to TRBJ2-2, with D uncertain. The CDR3 spans 12 residues. Germline V lookup: CDR1 MNHEY, CDR2 SVGAGI. The V and J ends lost 5 bases and 6 bases respectively, with 7 bases between them.

The chain is built from TRBV7-2 and TRBJ2-7; unclear D gene. The V gene lost 0 bases and the J gene lost 6 bases, with 15 bases spanning the gap. The CDR3 spans 15 residues. Germline V gives CDR1 SGHTA, CDR2 FQGNSA. This CDR3 reads CASSLAAEELSEQYF. The CDR3 nucleotides read TGTGCCAGCAGCTTAGCGGCAGAGGAGCTCTCCGAGCAGTACTTC.

V is TRBV7-2 and J is TRBJ2-7, with 7 bases that match TRBD2. With 5 bases clipped from V and 2 bases from J, the junction kept 15 bases outside the gene matches. This CDR3 region has 17 residues. Germline CDR1 and CDR2: SGHTA and FQGNSA. CDR3 amino acids: CASSILGGRGTAYEQYF. As DNA, the CDR3 is TGTGCCAGCAGCATCTTGGGCGGGAGAGGGACCGCCTACGAGCAGTACTTC.

The gene calls are TRBV30 and TRBJ1-2; 8 nucleotides line up with TRBD1. After removal of 1 base from V and 4 bases from J, the junction contained 8 bases not matched to a gene. Germline V gene lookup returns CDR1 GTSNPN and CDR2 SVGIG (reference sequence). CDR3 length equals 15 residues. As DNA, the CDR3 is TGTGCCTGGAGTGACGGACAGGGCGGCCCCTATGGCTACACCTTC. This encodes CAWSDGQGGPYGYTF.

The chain carries TRBV7-3 and TRBJ2-2; D not resolved. The ends were cut back, 4 bases at V and 4 bases at J, with 7 bases in the middle. CDR3 length: 13 amino acids. CDR1 SGHTA and CDR2 FQGTGA come from the germline V gene. CDR3 DNA sequence: TGTGCCAGCAGCTCCCTCGGCACCGGGGAGCTGTTTTTT. Encoded protein: CASSSLGTGELFF.

The table lists this clone with a count of one. V is TRBV6-2 or TRBV6-3 and J is TRBJ1-5, with D perhaps TRBD1 (6 bases). Germline V lookup: CDR1 MNHEY, CDR2 SVGEGT. This CDR3 comprises 15 residues. V lost 2 bases to trimming and J lost 6 bases, with 14 bases between them. The CDR3: CASSYRATGLQPQHF. The CDR3, as DNA: TGTGCCAGCAGTTACCGAGCCACAGGGCTTCAGCCCCAGCATTTT.